The rows below give T cell receptor beta chains drawn from one sample of a study of blood T cells in healthy people across ages. TCRdb called the 5' RACE reads again in MiXCR, with one record for every CDR3 protein. The profile covers 750,000 to 950,000 distinct CDR3 sequences, with approximately 24% appearing a single time and about 3% taken by the ten largest. The same sample was also used in a study of T cells of mothers and their children.

Specimen: blood. All receptors come from a boy younger than 18 in good health. CDR3s include the opening cysteine and the closing phenylalanine or tryptophan. Each record gives: CDR3 DNA, CDR3 protein, J gene, D gene, clone size, V gene. D genes are given only for firm matches. A clone size is listed for some rows: how often the clone was seen (once, few, many), or a class if it is expanded.

TGTGCCAGCATTAGTGGGCCGTTGGATACGCAGTATTTT,CASISGPLDTQYF,TRBJ2-3,.,.,TRBV28
TGCGCCAGCAGCTCAGACCCCTACGAGCAGTACTTC,CASSSDPYEQYF,TRBJ2-7,.,.,TRBV7-2
TGCGCCAGCAGCCCTGGACTAGCGGGGGGTCCCCAAGAGACCCAGTACTTC,CASSPGLAGGPQETQYF,TRBJ2-5,TRBD2,few,TRBV5-1
TGTGCCAGCAGCGTAGCTACGGACACCCTACAGCATTTT,CASSVATDTLQHF,TRBJ1-5,.,.,TRBV9
TGCAGTGCTAGGAGAGGGGATGGGATCTACGAGCAGTACTTC,CSARRGDGIYEQYF,TRBJ2-7,.,.,TRBV20-1
TGTGCCAGCAGTTCGAGATTCTCCTACGAGCAGTACTTC,CASSSRFSYEQYF,TRBJ2-7,.,.,TRBV12-3/TRBV12-4
TGCGCCAGCAGCTTGGCCGGGTTGTCTTGGTTCTTC,CASSLAGLSWFF,TRBJ2-1,.,once,TRBV5-1
TGTGCCAGCAGACGCACAGATACGCAGTATTTT,CASRRTDTQYF,TRBJ2-3,.,few,TRBV12-3/TRBV12-4
TGCAGTGCCGACTTTGGAGGGGAGCAGTACTTC,CSADFGGEQYF,TRBJ2-7,.,.,TRBV20-1
TGTGCCACCAGCAGAGCCGGACAGGGGGGCCATGGGACCCAGTACTTC,CATSRAGQGGHGTQYF,TRBJ2-5,TRBD1,few,TRBV15
TGCGCCAGCAGCTTGGACCAGGGGACCCACGAGCAGTACTTC,CASSLDQGTHEQYF,TRBJ2-7,.,few,TRBV5-1
TGTGCCAGCAGAGCGGGGGGTGGGGCCAACGTCCTGACTTTC,CASRAGGGANVLTF,TRBJ2-6,TRBD2,.,TRBV2
TGTGCTAGCAGCTTATATGCCGGGACGGAACAAGAGACCCAGTACTTC,CASSLYAGTEQETQYF,TRBJ2-5,.,.,TRBV7-7
TGTGCCAGCAGGGTAGCGGGGGACGCCTCCTACGAGCAGTACTTC,CASRVAGDASYEQYF,TRBJ2-7,TRBD2,.,TRBV2
TGCAGTGCTAGATATTGGGACTCTCGAGTCAATTACAATGAGCAGTTCTTC,CSARYWDSRVNYNEQFF,TRBJ2-1,.,few,TRBV20-1
TGTGCCAGCAGCGTACGACAGGGCTACGAGCAGTACTTC,CASSVRQGYEQYF,TRBJ2-7,TRBD1,.,TRBV9
TGTGCCAGCTGGACAGGAGTAAATGAAAAACTGCTTTTT,CASWTGVNEKLLF,TRBJ1-4,TRBD1,.,TRBV2
TGCAGTGCTAGAGGACCGGGTTCTGGAAACACCATATATTTT,CSARGPGSGNTIYF,TRBJ1-3,.,few,TRBV20-1
TGTGCCAGCAGTCCCGACAGGGATGGGGCCAATCAGCCCCAGCATTTT,CASSPDRDGANQPQHF,TRBJ1-5,TRBD1,.,TRBV27
TGTGCCAGCAGCTTAGCTCTGCGGGGGGGACAAGAGACCCAGTACTTC,CASSLALRGGQETQYF,TRBJ2-5,TRBD2,.,TRBV7-2
TGCAGTGCTAGAGAATTTATCGGGAGGGGAATTCCCTACGAGCAGTACTTC,CSAREFIGRGIPYEQYF,TRBJ2-7,TRBD2,.,TRBV20-1
TGTGCCAGCAGCTTAGGCGGACGGGAGAATTCACCCCTCCACTTT,CASSLGGRENSPLHF,TRBJ1-6,.,few,TRBV13
TGTGCCAGCAGCTTAACTAGCGCCTGGGGGGATACGCAGTATTTT,CASSLTSAWGDTQYF,TRBJ2-3,TRBD2,few,TRBV7-2
TGTGCCAGCAGCTTAGGGAATGGGGCTGGGGCCAACGTCCTGACTTTC,CASSLGNGAGANVLTF,TRBJ2-6,.,few,TRBV11-2
TGTGCCAGCAGCCAAAGCCCCAGGAACAATGAGCAGTTCTTC,CASSQSPRNNEQFF,TRBJ2-1,.,.,TRBV3-1
TGCAGTGCTACCCTAACCGAAGAGACCCAGTACTTC,CSATLTEETQYF,TRBJ2-5,.,.,TRBV20-1
TGTGCCAGCAGCCCCCCGGGACAGGCTCACGGCTACACCTTC,CASSPPGQAHGYTF,TRBJ1-2,TRBD1,.,TRBV7-2
TGCAGCCATGGGACTACCAAAGAGACCCAGTACTTC,CSHGTTKETQYF,TRBJ2-5,TRBD2,.,TRBV29-1
TGTGCCAGCTCACCCTTGACAGAATACAATGAGCAGTTCTTC,CASSPLTEYNEQFF,TRBJ2-1,.,.,TRBV18
TGTGCCACCAGTCAGGGAAACGGTGAAGCTTTCTTT,CATSQGNGEAFF,TRBJ1-1,.,.,TRBV24-1
TGTGCCAGCAGTTTATGGGTACCGGGATCTCAAGAGACCCAGTACTTC,CASSLWVPGSQETQYF,TRBJ2-5,.,.,TRBV12-3/TRBV12-4
TGTGCCAGCTCCTCAGTCGAGGATTCGTATTCACCCCTCCACTTT,CASSSVEDSYSPLHF,TRBJ1-6,.,few,TRBV18
TGTGCCAGCAGTTTACGCGGGTCTTTAGGACAGGGAAACATTCAGTACTTC,CASSLRGSLGQGNIQYF,TRBJ2-4,TRBD1,few,TRBV12-3/TRBV12-4
TGTGCCAGCAGCTTAAAGCGGGGGCTAGACGAGCAGTACTTC,CASSLKRGLDEQYF,TRBJ2-7,TRBD2,.,TRBV11-2
TGTGCCTGGAGTAAAAGTTACAATGAGCAGTTCTTC,CAWSKSYNEQFF,TRBJ2-1,.,few,TRBV30
TGCGCCAGCAGCTTCCTTACTTCCGGGACAGGTTACGAGCAGTACTTC,CASSFLTSGTGYEQYF,TRBJ2-7,TRBD1,.,TRBV5-1